This T cell receptor (beta chain) is drawn from a study of neurological immune-mediated disorders (dated by TCRdb to the late 2010s). Background on the whole study: The study compared peripheral blood TCR-beta repertoires of HTLV-I-associated myelopathy (HAM/TSP) patients, multiple sclerosis patients and healthy controls using UMI-based sequencing. The 90 to 120 TCR-beta libraries covered PBMC samples along with longitudinal samples, technical triplicates, and paired sorted CD4+ and CD8+ T-cell subsets. Longitudinal HAM/TSP donors and healthy donors each had 3 time-points at intervals of about 3-45 months. The cohort was made up of 68 subjects, consisting of 14 HAM/TSP patients, some 34 multiple sclerosis patients and about 20 healthy controls. What the study reported, not specific to this receptor: Expanded clones from different subjects shared no identical CDR3 amino acid sequences, which suggests that TCR-beta repertoires were private in all groups. TCR clonal expansion was highest in HAM/TSP patients and lowest in MS patients, with MS patients falling below even healthy controls.

Reading the label with the study, this specimen's time point is: longitudinal time-point 3. Unsorted PBMC libraries were generated from 2 million PBMCs stored in RNAlater at -80 °C until RNA extraction. Peripheral blood was subjected to Ficoll-Hypaque density gradient centrifugation to isolate PBMCs, which were then cryopreserved in liquid nitrogen. Looking up the germline V gene (reference sequence) yields CDR1 DFQATT and CDR2 SNEGSKA. The CDR3 sequence holds 17 residues, the cysteine and phenylalanine included. Just CDR3 DNA is preserved here, 51 bases in frame from base 1. The germline V end is reduced by 6 bases and the J end by 2 bases; junction bases left unmatched: 14. This clonotype was counted only a few times. This clone's antigen is unknown. Per-base quality was not reported, and no clone a single base away is much larger than it. cDNA synthesis used template-switch 5'RACE with a primer carrying a 10-nucleotide random unique molecular identifier tagging each TCR transcript. Every sequencing run yielded over 170 million TCR-beta sequences covering 15-18 subjects. The RNeasy kit was used to extract total RNA. TCR-beta VDJ regions were amplified with primers for the TCR constant region and the 5'RACE anchor, using the KAPA Real-time Library Amplification kit. A first PCR added sample indexes and Illumina adaptors, after which a second PCR increased the library yield. After Ampure bead purification, the TCR product of roughly 650 bp was size-selected on a 2% E-gel SizeSelection system. Before pooling, libraries had their quality checked on a Bioanalyzer, their concentration measured with Qubit, and their quantity determined with the Kapa Library Quantification kit. Libraries were sequenced paired-end 2 x 150 bp on an Illumina HiSeq 2500. To increase sequence diversity, about 23-30% phiX was spiked into each library pool. Per the original workflow: Quality-filtered reads were processed with the UMI-based MiGEC pipeline, and over 90% of raw TCR sequences were removed by the MiGEC pipeline during error correction. IMGT germline references were used for alignment of VDJ genes, and clonotypes were defined by a unique CDR3 amino acid sequence together with V-J genes. Clonal expansion, Shannon diversity and CDR3 relatedness were evaluated with VDJtools (CalcPairwiseDistances, ClusterSamples), while phylogenetic trees were built in CLCbio workbench. Expanded clones were defined as having at least 8 unique UMIs, based on coefficient-of-variation modelling across technical triplicates. In-frame beta chains were kept once TCRdb had trimmed the public reads at Q25 with fastp and called clones with MiXCR. Every CDR3 protein is listed once, alongside the most common genes and DNA of its rows. Here the V and J calls rest on TCRdb's processing, not on the authors' analysis. The sample table lists around 100,000 distinct CDR3 sequences, 10% to 13% of them with a count of one. The ten top clones hold about 3.1% of the sample.

The receptor comes from a female donor with HTLV-1-associated myelopathy (HAM/TSP). Recombination connected TRBV20-1 to TRBJ2-1, and 9 bases in between align with TRBD2. The sample comprised PBMCs. The DNA sequence is given as TGCAGTGCCTCAAGGGGACTAGCCTCTGGCACCTACAATGAGCAGTTCTTC. Its product reads: CSASRGLASGTYNEQFF.